This T cell receptor beta chain was sequenced during a study of Graves' ophthalmopathy and Graves' hyperthyroidism. CDR3 regions of TCR beta were amplified from RNA transcripts. An opening RT-PCR round employed HTBI primers and preceded a second-round multiplex PCR. From the multiplex PCR reads, TCRdb called clonotypes with MiXCR, one entry per CDR3 protein. The table shows 400,000 or so distinct CDR3 sequences, with 15% occurring only once. Sequenced: peripheral blood. The origin of this receptor is a woman aged 18-29 years with stable Graves' hyperthyroidism.

In nucleotides, the CDR3 is TGTGCCAGCAGTTCCGGTAACCAGTGGGCTGGAAACACCATATATTTT. It yields the protein CASSSGNQWAGNTIYF. The gene calls are TRBV6-5 and TRBJ1-3; D call uncertain. The germline V and J ends were trimmed by 4 bases and 2 bases, with 15 bases remaining between them. The CDR3 length is 16 residues. CDR1 is MNHEY and CDR2 is SVGAGI in the germline V gene.